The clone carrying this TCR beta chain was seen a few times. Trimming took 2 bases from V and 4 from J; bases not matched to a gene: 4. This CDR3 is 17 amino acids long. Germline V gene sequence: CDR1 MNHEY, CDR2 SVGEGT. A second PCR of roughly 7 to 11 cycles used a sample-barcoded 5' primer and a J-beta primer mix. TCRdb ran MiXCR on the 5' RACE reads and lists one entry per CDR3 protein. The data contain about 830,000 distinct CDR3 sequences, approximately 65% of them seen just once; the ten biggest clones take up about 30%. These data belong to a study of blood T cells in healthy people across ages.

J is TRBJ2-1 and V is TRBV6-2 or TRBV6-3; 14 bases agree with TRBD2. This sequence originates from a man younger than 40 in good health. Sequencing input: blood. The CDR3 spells CASSYGTSGGVYNEQFF. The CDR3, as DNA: TGTGCCAGCAGTTACGGGACTAGCGGGGGTGTGTACAATGAGCAGTTCTTC.